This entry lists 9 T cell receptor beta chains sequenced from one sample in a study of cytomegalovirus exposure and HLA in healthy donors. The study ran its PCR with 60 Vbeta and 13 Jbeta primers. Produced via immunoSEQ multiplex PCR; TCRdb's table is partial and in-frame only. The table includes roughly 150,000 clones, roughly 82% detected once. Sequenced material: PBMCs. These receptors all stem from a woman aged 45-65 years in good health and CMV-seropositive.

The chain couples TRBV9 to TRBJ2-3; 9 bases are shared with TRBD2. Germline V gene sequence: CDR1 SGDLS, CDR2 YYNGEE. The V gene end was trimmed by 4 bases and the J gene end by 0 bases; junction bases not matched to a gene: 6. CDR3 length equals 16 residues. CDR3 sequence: CASSPRSGGSTDTQYF. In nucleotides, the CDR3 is TGTGCCAGCAGCCCCCGTAGCGGGGGTAGCACAGATACGCAGTATTTT. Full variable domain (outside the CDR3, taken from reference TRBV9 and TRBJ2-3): DSGVTQTPKHLITATGQRVTLRCSPRSGDLSVYWYQQSLDQGLQFLIQYYNGEERAKGNILERFSAQQFPDLHSELNLSSLELGDSALYFCASSPRSGGSTDTQYFGPGTRLTVL.

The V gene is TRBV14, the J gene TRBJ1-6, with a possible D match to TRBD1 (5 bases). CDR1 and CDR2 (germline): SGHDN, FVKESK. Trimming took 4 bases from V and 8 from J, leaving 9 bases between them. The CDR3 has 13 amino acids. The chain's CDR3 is CASSPRQYSPLHF. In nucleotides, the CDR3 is TGTGCCAGCAGCCCTCGACAGTATTCACCCCTCCACTTT. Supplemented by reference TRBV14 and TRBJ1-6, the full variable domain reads EAGVTQFPSHSVIEKGQTVTLRCDPISGHDNLYWYRRVMGKEIKFLLHFVKESKQDESGMPNNRFLAERTGGTYSTLKVQPAELEDSGVYFCASSPRQYSPLHFGNGTRLTVT.

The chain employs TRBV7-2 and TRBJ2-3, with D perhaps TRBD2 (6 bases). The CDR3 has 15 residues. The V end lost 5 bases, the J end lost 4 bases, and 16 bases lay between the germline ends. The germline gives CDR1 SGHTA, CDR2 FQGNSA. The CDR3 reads CASSPGEVVADTQYF. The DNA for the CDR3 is TGTGCCAGCAGCCCGGGGGAGGTAGTAGCAGATACGCAGTATTTT. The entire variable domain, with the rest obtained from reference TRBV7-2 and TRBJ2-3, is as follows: GAGVSQSPSNKVTEKGKDVELRCDPISGHTALYWYRQSLGQGLEFLIYFQGNSAPDKSGLPSDRFSAERTGGSVSTLTIQRTQQEDSAVYLCASSPGEVVADTQYFGPGTRLTVL.

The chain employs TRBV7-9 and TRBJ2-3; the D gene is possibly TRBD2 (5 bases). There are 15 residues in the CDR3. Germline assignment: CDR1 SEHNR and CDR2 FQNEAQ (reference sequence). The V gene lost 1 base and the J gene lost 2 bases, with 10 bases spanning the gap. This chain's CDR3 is CASSLDRLATDTQYF. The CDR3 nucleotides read TGTGCCAGCAGCTTAGACCGGCTAGCCACAGATACGCAGTATTTT.

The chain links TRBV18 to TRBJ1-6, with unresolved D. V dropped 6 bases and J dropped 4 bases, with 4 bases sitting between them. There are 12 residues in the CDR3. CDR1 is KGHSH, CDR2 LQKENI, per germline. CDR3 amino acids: CASSGYNSPLHF. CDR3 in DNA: TGTGCCAGCTCCGGTTATAATTCACCCCTCCACTTT.

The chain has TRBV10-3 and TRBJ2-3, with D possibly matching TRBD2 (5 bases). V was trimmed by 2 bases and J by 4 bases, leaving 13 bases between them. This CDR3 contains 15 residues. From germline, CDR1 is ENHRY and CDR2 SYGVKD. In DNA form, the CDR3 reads TGTGCCATCAGTGAGAGTATGTGGGGAGCAGATACGCAGTATTTT. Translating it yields CAISESMWGADTQYF.

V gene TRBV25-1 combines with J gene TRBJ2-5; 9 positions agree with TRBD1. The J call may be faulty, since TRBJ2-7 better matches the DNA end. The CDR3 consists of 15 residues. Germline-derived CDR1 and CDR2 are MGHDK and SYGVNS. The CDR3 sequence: CASSRGDREFYEQYF. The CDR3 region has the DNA TGTGCCAGCAGTCGAGGGGACAGGGAGTTTTACGAGCAGTACTTC.

CDR3 sequence (DNA): TGCGCCAGCAGCTGGGGACAGGGGGACGGGGAGCTGTTTTTT. Its protein product is CASSWGQGDGELFF. The V gene is TRBV5-1, the J gene TRBJ2-2, with TRBD1 identical over 11 bases. The V gene's germline CDR1 is SGHRS and CDR2 YFSETQ. This CDR3 is 14 amino acids long. The J segment lost 7 bases and the V segment lost 3 bases, leaving 2 bases of the junction unmatched. The variable domain in full, with the rest retrieved from reference TRBV5-1 and TRBJ2-2, is KAGVTQTPRYLIKTRGQQVTLSCSPISGHRSVSWYQQTPGQGLQFLFEYFSETQRNKGNFPGRFSGRQFSNSRSEMNVSTLELGDSALYLCASSWGQGDGELFFGEGSRLTVL.

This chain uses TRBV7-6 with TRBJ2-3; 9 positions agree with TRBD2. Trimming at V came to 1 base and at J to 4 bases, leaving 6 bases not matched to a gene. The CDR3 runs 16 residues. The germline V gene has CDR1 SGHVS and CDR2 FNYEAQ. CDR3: CASSLVSGGPPDTQYF. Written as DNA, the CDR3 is TGTGCCAGCAGCTTAGTCAGCGGGGGGCCCCCAGATACGCAGTATTTT.